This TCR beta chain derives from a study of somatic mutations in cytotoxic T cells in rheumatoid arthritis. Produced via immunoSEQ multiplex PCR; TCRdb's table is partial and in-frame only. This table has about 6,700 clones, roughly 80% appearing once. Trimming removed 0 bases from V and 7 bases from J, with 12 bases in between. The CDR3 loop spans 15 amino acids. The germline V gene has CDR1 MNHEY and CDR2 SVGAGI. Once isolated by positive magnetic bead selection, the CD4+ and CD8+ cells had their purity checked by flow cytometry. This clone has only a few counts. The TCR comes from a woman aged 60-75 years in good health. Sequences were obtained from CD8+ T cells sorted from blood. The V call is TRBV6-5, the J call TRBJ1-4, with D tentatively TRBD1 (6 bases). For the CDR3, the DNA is TGTGCCAGCAGTTACTCTGGGCAGGGGAGTGAAAAACTGTTTTTT. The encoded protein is CASSYSGQGSEKLFF.